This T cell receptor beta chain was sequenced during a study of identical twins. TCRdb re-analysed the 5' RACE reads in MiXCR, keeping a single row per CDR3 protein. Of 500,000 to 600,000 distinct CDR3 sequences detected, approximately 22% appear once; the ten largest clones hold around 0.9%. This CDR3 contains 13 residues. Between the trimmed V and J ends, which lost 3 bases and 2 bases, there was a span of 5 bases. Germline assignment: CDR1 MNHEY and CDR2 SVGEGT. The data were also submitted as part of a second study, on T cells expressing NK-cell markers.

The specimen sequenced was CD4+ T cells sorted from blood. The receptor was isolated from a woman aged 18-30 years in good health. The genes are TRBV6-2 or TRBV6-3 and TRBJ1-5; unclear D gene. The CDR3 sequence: CASSYKGNQPQHF. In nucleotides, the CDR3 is TGTGCCAGCAGTTATAAGGGCAATCAGCCCCAGCATTTT.